The source of this T cell receptor (beta chain) is a study of T cells expressing NK-cell markers. Study-level background: Beta-chain profiling covered CD3+CD56+NKG2C+, CD3+CD56+NKG2C- and CD3+CD56-NKG2C+ sorted subsets. HCMV seropositivity characterized seven of the eight sequenced donors, and seronegativity one. Overall study results and limits: Dominant NKG2C+ clonotypes made up about 1.0-7.5% of CD8+ T cells in more than 5 donors. Several donors' CD3+CD56-NKG2C+ cells were dominated by the same clonotypes.

The V gene's germline CDR1 is SGHNT and CDR2 YENEEA. The CDR3 contains 17 residues. Each CDR3 protein gets one entry in TCRdb, which reprocessed the 5' RACE reads and gives no DNA. The sample has about 550,000 distinct CDR3 sequences, and its top ten clones hold roughly 3.5%. Remarks on this clonotype: Its antigen is unidentified.

This clonotype was obtained from a man younger than 35 in good health. This rearrangement joins TRBV11-3 to TRBJ2-1; the D call of TRBD1 rests on TCRdb alone, since no DNA is present to check it. The material sequenced was blood T cells: a sorted CD56 or NKG2C T cell subset, CD4+ or CD8+ T cells, or bulk PBMC T cells (not recorded which). The CDR3 spells CASRCNPGPAPYNEQFF.